The TCR beta chain described here comes from a study of identical twins. Overall study findings and caveats: Beta out-of-frame sequences showed weaker excess twin sharing.

The V gene lost 6 bases and the J gene lost 4 bases, with 12 bases spanning the gap. The germline CDR1 and CDR2 sequences are SGHVS and FNYEAQ. The CDR3 runs to 13 residues. To note about this clonotype: Its antigen is unidentified.

Template switching added a universal primer binding site, and final cDNA carried unique molecular identifiers. TCRdb re-derived calls from the 5' RACE reads in MiXCR, one entry per CDR3 protein. The sample carries approximately 700,000 distinct CDR3 sequences, 6% to 6.5% recorded once. Every sampled donor was Caucasian and healthy. This clonotype originated in a man aged 18 to 29 in good health. The specimen sequenced was naive T cells sorted from blood. The rearrangement links TRBV7-6 to TRBJ2-5; D gene ambiguous. CDR3 sequence: CASSVTFIETQYF. The CDR3 DNA follows: TGTGCCAGCAGTGTGACTTTCATAGAGACCCAGTACTTC.